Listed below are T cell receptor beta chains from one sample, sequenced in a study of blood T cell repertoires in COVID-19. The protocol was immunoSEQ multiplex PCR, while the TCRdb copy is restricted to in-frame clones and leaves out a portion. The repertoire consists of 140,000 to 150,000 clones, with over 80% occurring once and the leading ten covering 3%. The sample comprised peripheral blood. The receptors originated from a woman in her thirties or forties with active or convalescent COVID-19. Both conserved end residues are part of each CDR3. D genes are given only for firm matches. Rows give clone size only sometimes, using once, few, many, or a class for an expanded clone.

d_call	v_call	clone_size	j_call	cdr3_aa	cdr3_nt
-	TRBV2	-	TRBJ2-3	CASKRVTGQGTQYF	TGTGCCAGCAAGAGGGTGACAGGCCAGGGTACGCAGTATTTT
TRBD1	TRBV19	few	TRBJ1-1	CASSSGGNTEAFF	TGTGCCAGTAGCTCAGGGGGCAACACTGAAGCTTTCTTT
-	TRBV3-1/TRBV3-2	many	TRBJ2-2	CASSLGLDNTGELFF	TGTGCCAGCAGCTTAGGACTGGACAACACCGGGGAGCTGTTTTTT
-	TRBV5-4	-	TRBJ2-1	CASSQLGDPAYNEQFF	TGTGCCAGCAGCCAATTGGGAGATCCAGCCTACAATGAGCAGTTCTTC
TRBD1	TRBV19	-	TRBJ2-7	CASSAGTGSPYEQYF	TGTGCCAGTAGTGCGGGGACAGGGAGTCCCTACGAGCAGTACTTC
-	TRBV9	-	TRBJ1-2	CASSVVQIPNYGYTF	TGTGCCAGCAGCGTAGTCCAAATTCCTAACTATGGCTACACCTTC
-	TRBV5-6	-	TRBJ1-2	CASTTGGINYGYTF	TGTGCCAGCACCACGGGGGGGATTAACTATGGCTACACCTTC
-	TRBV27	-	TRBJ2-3	CASSFIPTPSTDTQYF	TGTGCCAGCAGTTTTATCCCCACGCCGAGTACAGATACGCAGTATTTT
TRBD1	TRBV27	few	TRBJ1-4	CASSILTGGDEKLFF	TGTGCCAGCAGTATCCTGACAGGGGGCGACGAAAAACTGTTTTTT
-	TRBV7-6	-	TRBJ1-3	CASSLAQTTRQRGNTIYF	TGTGCCAGCAGCTTAGCCCAGACCACGCGGCAGAGAGGAAACACCATATATTTT
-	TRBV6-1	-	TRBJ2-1	CASSDGWGTEGDEQFF	TGTGCCAGCAGTGATGGGTGGGGGACTGAAGGGGATGAGCAGTTCTTC
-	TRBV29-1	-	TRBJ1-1	CSVEQGSTEAFF	TGCAGCGTTGAACAGGGGAGCACTGAAGCTTTCTTT
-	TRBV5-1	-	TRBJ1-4	CASSLAATNEKLFF	TGCGCCAGCAGCTTGGCTGCAACTAATGAAAAACTGTTTTTT
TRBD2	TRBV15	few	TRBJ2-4	CATSRDVGLAGARHIQYF	TGTGCCACCAGCAGAGACGTGGGACTAGCGGGAGCGAGGCACATTCAGTACTTC
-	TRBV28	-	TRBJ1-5	CASSFAGRGQRRPQHF	TGTGCCAGCAGTTTTGCAGGGAGGGGTCAAAGAAGGCCCCAGCATTTT
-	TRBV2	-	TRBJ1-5	CASSGDTTSNQPQHF	TGTGCCAGCAGTGGGGACACGACAAGCAATCAGCCCCAGCATTTT
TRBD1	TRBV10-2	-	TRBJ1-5	CASSGPAGGNQPQHF	TGCGCCAGCAGTGGCCCCGCAGGGGGAAATCAGCCCCAGCATTTT
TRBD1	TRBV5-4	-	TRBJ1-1	CASRGGQGRNTEAFF	TGTGCCAGCAGGGGAGGACAGGGGAGGAACACTGAAGCTTTCTTT
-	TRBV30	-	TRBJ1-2	CAWNPGYGPYGYTF	TGTGCCTGGAACCCAGGGTATGGCCCCTATGGCTACACCTTC
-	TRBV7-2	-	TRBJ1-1	CASSYTSGLGAFF	TGTGCCAGCAGCTATACAAGCGGGTTAGGAGCTTTCTTT
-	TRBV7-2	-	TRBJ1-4	CASSLLGQNNEKLFF	TGTGCCAGCAGCTTATTGGGGCAGAATAATGAAAAACTGTTTTTT
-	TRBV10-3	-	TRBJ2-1	CAISENSGIYNEQFF	TGTGCCATCAGTGAGAATAGCGGAATCTACAATGAGCAGTTCTTC
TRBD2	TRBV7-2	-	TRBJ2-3	CASSLELAEDTQYF	TGTGCCAGCAGCTTAGAACTAGCGGAGGATACGCAGTATTTT
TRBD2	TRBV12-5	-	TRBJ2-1	CASGLVRKGLAGGFFYNEQFF	TGTGCTAGTGGTTTGGTACGTAAGGGACTAGCGGGAGGCTTCTTCTACAATGAGCAGTTCTTC
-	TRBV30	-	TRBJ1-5	CAWSLGGDGQPQHF	TGTGCCTGGAGCCTGGGGGGTGATGGTCAGCCCCAGCATTTT
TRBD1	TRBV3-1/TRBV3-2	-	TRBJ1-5	CASSKTGTNQPQHF	TGTGCCAGCAGCAAGACAGGGACAAATCAGCCCCAGCATTTT
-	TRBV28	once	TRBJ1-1	CASSFGQLYTEAFF	TGTGCCAGCAGTTTCGGACAGCTCTACACTGAAGCTTTCTTT
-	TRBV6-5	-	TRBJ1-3	CASSLTGSGNTIYF	TGTGCCAGCAGTCTCACCGGCTCTGGAAACACCATATATTTT
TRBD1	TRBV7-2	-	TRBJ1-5	CASSYGQGVNQPQHF	TGTGCCAGCAGTTATGGACAGGGGGTAAATCAGCCCCAGCATTTT
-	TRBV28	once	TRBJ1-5	CASSLLQAGRNQPQHF	TGTGCCAGCAGTTTACTTCAGGCAGGGCGCAATCAGCCCCAGCATTTT
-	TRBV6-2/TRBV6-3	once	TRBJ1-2	CASSSTNGQSYGYTF	TGTGCCAGCAGTTCAACAAACGGACAGAGCTATGGCTACACCTTC
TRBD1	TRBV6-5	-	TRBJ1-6	CASRTLGQGNSPLHF	TGTGCCTCCAGGACCCTTGGACAGGGTAATTCACCCCTCCACTTT
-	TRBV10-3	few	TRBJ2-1	CAISAPGVPYNEQFF	TGTGCCATCAGTGCACCAGGGGTTCCCTACAATGAGCAGTTCTTC
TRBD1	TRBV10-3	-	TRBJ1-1	CAISVGTGNTEAFF	TGTGCCATCTCAGTGGGGACAGGTAACACTGAAGCTTTCTTT
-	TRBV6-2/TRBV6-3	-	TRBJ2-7	CASRYNGLPRGYEQYF	TGTGCCAGCAGGTACAATGGACTACCCCGCGGCTACGAGCAGTACTTC
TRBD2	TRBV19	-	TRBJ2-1	CASGGLAGAPNEQFF	TGTGCCAGTGGGGGACTAGCGGGGGCCCCCAATGAGCAGTTCTTC
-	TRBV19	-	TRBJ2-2	CASMTDLNTGELFF	TGTGCCAGTATGACAGACTTAAACACCGGGGAGCTGTTTTTT
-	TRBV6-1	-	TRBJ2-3	CASSEAYTDTQYF	TGTGCCAGCAGTGAGGCTTACACAGATACGCAGTATTTT
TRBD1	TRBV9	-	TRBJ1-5	CASSPGTGVQQPQHF	TGTGCCAGCAGCCCTGGGACAGGGGTTCAGCAGCCCCAGCATTTT
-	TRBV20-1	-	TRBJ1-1	CSAPNGVGAFF	TGCAGTGCTCCCAACGGGGTGGGAGCTTTCTTT
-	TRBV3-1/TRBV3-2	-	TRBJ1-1	CASSTGVTEAFF	TGTGCCAGCAGTACGGGGGTCACTGAAGCTTTCTTT
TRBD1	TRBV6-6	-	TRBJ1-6	CASSPPTGREDSPLHF	TGTGCCAGCAGTCCTCCGACAGGGCGTGAGGATTCACCCCTCCACTTT
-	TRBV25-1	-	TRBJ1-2	CASSAQEQYGYTF	TGTGCCAGCAGTGCACAGGAACAGTATGGCTACACCTTC
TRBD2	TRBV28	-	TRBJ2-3	CASRRSLAGVGDTQYF	TGTGCCAGCAGGCGATCCCTAGCGGGAGTGGGAGATACGCAGTATTTT
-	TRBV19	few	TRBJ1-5	CASSPLRGQPQHF	TGTGCCAGTAGTCCTCTCAGAGGTCAGCCCCAGCATTTT
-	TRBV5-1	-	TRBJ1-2	CASSPATGDWGYGYTF	TGCGCCAGCAGCCCCGCGACAGGTGACTGGGGCTATGGCTACACCTTC
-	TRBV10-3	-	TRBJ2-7	CAIRDTGEQYF	TGTGCCATCAGAGACACAGGGGAGCAGTACTTC
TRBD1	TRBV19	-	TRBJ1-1	CASSSRRGRPTEAFF	TGTGCCAGTAGTTCACGAAGGGGGCGACCCACTGAAGCTTTCTTT
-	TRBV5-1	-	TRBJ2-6	CASSLVGGSGANVLTF	TGCGCCAGCAGCTTGGTAGGGGGCTCTGGGGCCAACGTCCTGACTTTC
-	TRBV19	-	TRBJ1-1	CASSIGEGSGMESAAFF	TGTGCCAGTAGTATAGGTGAAGGGTCGGGGATGGAATCGGCGGCTTTCTTT
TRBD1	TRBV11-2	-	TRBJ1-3	CASSGQSQGISGNTIYF	TGTGCCAGCAGCGGTCAATCACAGGGGATCTCTGGAAACACCATATATTTT
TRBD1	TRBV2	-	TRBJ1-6	CASSEKGQGLLPLHF	TGTGCCAGCAGTGAAAAGGGACAGGGCCTGTTGCCCCTCCACTTT
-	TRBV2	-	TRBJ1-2	CASRIQGDYGYTF	TGTGCCAGCAGGATACAGGGCGACTATGGCTACACCTTC
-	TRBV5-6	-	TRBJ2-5	CASSLGPIPYF	TGTGCCAGCAGCTTGGGCCCTATACCGTACTTC